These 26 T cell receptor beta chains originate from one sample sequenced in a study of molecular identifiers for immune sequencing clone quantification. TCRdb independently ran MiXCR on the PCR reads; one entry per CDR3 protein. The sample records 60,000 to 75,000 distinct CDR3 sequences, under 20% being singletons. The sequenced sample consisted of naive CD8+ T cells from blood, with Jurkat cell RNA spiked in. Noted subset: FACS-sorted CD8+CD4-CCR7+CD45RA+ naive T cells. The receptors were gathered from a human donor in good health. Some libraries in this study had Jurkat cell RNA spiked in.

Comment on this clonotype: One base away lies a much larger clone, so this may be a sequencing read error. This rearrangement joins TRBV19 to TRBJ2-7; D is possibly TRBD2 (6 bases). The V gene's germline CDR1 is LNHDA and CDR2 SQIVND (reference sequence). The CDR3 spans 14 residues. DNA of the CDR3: TGTGCCAGTAGCCTCTCTAGCGCCGCCTACGAGCGGTACTTC. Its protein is CASSLSSAAYERYF.

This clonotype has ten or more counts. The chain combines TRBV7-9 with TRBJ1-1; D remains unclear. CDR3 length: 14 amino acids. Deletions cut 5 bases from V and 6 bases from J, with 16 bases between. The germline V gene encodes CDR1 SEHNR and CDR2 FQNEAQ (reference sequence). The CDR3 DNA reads TGTGCCAGCAGCCCGGCCGGTCTAGTGTCTGAAGCTTTCTTT. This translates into CASSPAGLVSEAFF.

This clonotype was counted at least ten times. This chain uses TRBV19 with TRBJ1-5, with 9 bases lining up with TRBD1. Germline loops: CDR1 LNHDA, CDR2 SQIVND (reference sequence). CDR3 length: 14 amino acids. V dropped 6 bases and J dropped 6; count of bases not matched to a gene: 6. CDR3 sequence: CASSWTGAIQPQHF. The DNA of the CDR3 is TGTGCCAGTAGCTGGACAGGGGCGATTCAGCCCCAGCATTTT. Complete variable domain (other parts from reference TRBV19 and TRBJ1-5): DGGITQSPKYLFRKEGQNVTLSCEQNLNHDAMYWYRQDPGQGLRLIYYSQIVNDFQKGDIAEGYSVSREKKESFPLTVTSAQKNPTAFYLCASSWTGAIQPQHFGDGTRLSIL.

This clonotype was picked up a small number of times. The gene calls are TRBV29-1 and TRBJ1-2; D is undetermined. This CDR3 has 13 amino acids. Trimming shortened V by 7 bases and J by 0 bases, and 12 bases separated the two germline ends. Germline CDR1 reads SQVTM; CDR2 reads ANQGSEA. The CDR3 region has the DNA TGCAGCGCCCCGGCGACTACTAACTATGGCTACACCTTC. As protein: CSAPATTNYGYTF.

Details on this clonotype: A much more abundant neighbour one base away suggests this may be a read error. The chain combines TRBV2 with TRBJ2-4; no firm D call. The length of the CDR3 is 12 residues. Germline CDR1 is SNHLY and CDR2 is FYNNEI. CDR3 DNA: TGTGCCAGCATTGGAGCCAAAAGCATTCAGTACTTC. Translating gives CASIGAKSIQYF.

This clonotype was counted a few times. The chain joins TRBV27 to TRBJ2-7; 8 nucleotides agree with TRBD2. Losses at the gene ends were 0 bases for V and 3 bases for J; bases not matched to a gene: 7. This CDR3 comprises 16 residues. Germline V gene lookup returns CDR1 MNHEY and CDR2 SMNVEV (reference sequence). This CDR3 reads CASSLSISGNLYEQYF. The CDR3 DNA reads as TGTGCCAGCAGTTTATCGATTAGCGGGAACCTCTACGAGCAGTACTTC.

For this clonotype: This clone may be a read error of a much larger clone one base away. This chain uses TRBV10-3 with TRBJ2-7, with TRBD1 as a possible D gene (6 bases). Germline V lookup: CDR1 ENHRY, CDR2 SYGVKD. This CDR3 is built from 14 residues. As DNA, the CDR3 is TGTGCCATCAGTGATGGGACATGGGGTCGAGAGCAGTGCTTC. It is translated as CAISDGTWGREQCF.

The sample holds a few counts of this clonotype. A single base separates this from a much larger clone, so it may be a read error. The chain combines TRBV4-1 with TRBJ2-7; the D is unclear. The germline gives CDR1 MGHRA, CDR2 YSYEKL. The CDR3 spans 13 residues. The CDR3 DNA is TGCGCCAGCAGCCAAGAATCAGCTTACGGGCAGTACTTC. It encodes CASSQESAYGQYF.

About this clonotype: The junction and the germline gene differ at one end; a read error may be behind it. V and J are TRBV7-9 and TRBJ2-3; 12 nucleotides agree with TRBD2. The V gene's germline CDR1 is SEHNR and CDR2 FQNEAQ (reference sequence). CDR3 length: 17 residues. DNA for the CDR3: TGTGCCAGCAGGGGACTAGCGGGTGAGGCTAGCACAGATACGCAGTCTTTT. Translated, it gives CASRGLAGEASTDTQSF. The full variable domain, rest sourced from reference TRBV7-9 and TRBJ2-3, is DTGVSQNPRHKITKRGQNVTFRCDPISEHNRLYWYRQTLGQGPEFLTYFQNEAQLEKSRLLSDRFSAERPKGSFSTLEIQRTEQGDSAMYLCASRGLAGEASTDTQSFGPGTRLTVL.

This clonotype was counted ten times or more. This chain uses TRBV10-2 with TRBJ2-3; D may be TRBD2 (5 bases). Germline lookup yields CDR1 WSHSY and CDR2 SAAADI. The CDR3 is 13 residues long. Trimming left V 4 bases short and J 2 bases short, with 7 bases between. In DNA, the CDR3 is TGCGCCAGCAGTGTTGGACTCACAGATACGCAGTATTTT. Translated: CASSVGLTDTQYF.

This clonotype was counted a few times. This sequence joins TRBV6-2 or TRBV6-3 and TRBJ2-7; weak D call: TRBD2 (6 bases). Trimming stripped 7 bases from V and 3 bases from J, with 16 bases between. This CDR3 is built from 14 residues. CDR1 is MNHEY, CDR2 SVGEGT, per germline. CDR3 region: CASTAHRGGYEQYF. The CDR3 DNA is TGTGCCAGCACCGCCCACCGGGGAGGCTACGAGCAGTACTTC.

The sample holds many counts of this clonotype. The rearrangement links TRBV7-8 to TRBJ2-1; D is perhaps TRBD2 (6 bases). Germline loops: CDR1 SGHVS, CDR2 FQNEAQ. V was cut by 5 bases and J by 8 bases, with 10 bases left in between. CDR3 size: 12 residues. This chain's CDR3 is CASSPSVHEQFF. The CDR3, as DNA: TGTGCCAGCAGCCCTAGCGTCCATGAGCAGTTCTTC.

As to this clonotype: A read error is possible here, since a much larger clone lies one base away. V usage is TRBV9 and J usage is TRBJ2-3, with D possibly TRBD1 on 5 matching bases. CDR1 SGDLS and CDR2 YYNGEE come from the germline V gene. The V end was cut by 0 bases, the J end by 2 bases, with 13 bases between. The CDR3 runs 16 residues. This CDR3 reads CASSVGGQGYTDTQYF. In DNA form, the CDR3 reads TGTGCCAGCAGCGTAGGTGGTCAGGGATACACAGATACGCAGTATTTT.

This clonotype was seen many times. The chain's CDR3 is CASSFLQSNTEAFF. The CDR3 DNA reads as TGTGCCAGCAGTTTTTTACAGTCGAACACTGAAGCTTTCTTT. V usage is TRBV27 and J usage is TRBJ1-1; D is undetermined. Germline-derived CDR1 and CDR2 are MNHEY and SMNVEV (reference sequence). The CDR3 spans 14 residues. V dropped 3 bases and J dropped 1 base, with 9 bases sitting between them.

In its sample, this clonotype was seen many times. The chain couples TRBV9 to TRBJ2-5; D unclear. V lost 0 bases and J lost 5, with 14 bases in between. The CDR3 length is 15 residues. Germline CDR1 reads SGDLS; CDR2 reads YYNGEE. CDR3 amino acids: CASSVVPRMGETQYF. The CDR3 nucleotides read TGTGCCAGCAGCGTAGTCCCTAGGATGGGCGAGACCCAGTACTTC.

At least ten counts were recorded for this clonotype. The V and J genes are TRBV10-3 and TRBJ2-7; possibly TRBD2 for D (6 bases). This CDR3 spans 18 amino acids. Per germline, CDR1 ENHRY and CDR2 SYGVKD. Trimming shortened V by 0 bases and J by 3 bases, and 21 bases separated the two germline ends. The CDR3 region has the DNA TGTGCCATCAGTGAGTCGAATCCGGAGCGGGCTTTCCGCTACGAGCAGTACTTC. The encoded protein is CAISESNPERAFRYEQYF.

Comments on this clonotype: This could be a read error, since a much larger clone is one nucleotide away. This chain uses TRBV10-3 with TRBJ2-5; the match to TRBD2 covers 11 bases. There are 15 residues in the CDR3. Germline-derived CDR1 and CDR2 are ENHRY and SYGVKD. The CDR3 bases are TGTGCCATCAGCGATTTAGCGGGAGGGCAAGGGACCCAGTACTTC. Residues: CAISDLAGGQGTQYF.

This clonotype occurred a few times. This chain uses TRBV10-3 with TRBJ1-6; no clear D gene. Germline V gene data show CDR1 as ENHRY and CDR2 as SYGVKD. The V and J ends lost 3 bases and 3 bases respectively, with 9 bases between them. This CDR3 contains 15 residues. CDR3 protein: CAISDESYYNSPLHF. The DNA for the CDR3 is TGTGCCATCAGTGATGAGAGTTACTATAATTCACCCCTCCACTTT.

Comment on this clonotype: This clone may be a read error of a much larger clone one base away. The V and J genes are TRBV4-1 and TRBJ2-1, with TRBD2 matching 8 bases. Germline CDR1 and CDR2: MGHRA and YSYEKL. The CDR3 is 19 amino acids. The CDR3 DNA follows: TGCGCCAGCAGCCAAGATCCTTTAAGGACGGGAGGGCCGGGTAGTGAGCAGCTCTTC. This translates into CASSQDPLRTGGPGSEQLF.

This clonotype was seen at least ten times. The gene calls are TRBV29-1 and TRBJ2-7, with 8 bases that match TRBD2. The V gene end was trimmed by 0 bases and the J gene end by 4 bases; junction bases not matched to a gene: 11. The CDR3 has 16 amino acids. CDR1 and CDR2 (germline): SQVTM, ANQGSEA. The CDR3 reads CSVEEPGSGSSYEQYF. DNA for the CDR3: TGCAGCGTTGAAGAGCCTGGGAGCGGGAGCTCTTACGAGCAGTACTTC.

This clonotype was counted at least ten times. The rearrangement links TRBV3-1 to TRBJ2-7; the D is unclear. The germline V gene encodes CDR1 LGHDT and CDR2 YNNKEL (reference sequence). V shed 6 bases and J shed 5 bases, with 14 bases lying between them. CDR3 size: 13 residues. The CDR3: CASSAGPVDEQYF. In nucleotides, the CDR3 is TGTGCCAGCAGTGCCGGACCCGTAGACGAGCAGTACTTC.

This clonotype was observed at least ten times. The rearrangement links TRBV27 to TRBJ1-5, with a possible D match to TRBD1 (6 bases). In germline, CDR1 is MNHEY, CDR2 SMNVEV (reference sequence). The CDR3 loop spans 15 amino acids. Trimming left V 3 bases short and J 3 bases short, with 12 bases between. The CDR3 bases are TGTGCCAGCAGTTTCGGCAGGGGCCTCAATCAGCCCCAGCATTTT. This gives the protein CASSFGRGLNQPQHF.

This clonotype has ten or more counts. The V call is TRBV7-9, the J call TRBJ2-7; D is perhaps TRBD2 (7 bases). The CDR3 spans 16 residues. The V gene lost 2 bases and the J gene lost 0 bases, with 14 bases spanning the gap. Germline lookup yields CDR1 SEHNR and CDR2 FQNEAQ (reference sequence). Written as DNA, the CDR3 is TGTGCCAGCAGCTTACCGGCGGGGGCGAGCTCCTACGAGCAGTACTTC. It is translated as CASSLPAGASSYEQYF.

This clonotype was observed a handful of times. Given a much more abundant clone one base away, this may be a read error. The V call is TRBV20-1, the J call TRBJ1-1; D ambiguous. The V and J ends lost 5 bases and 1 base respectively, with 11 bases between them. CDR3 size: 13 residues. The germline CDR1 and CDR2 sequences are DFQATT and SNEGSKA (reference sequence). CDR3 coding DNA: TGCAGTGCTGGTTCCTGGGCGAACACTGAAGCTTTCTTT. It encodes CSAGSWANTEAFF.

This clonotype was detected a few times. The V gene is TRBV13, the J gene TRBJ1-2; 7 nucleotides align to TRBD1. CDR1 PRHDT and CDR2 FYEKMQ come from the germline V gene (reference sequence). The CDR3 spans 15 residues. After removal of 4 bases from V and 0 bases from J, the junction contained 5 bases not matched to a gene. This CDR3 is CASSSLRGTNYGYTF. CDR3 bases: TGTGCCAGCAGCTCCCTCAGGGGGACTAACTATGGCTACACCTTC. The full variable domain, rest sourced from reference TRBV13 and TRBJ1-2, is AAGVIQSPRHLIKEKRETATLKCYPIPRHDTVYWYQQGPGQDPQFLISFYEKMQSDKGSIPDRFSAQQFSDYHSELNMSSLELGDSALYFCASSSLRGTNYGYTFGSGTRLTVV.

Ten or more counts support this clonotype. The CDR3, as DNA: TGTGCCAGCAGTTCTAGGTTACAAGAGACCCAGTACTTC. This encodes CASSSRLQETQYF. J is TRBJ2-5 and V is TRBV28; D unclear. The CDR3 runs to 13 residues. Trimming removed 4 bases from V and 2 bases from J, with 8 bases in between. Looked up from germline, CDR1 is MDHEN and CDR2 is SYDVKM.